This T cell receptor (beta chain) was observed in a study of identical twins. From the 5' RACE reads, TCRdb called clonotypes with MiXCR, one entry per CDR3 protein. The sample has approximately 350,000 distinct CDR3 sequences; 10% to 15% are singletons. Germline CDR1 MNHEY, CDR2 SVGEGT. Trimming took off 0 bases at V and 2 bases at J, with 8 bases between the two ends. This CDR3 contains 15 residues. These sequences were also reported in another study, on yellow fever vaccine responses in identical twins.

Material: CD8+ T cells sorted from blood. This chain connects TRBV6-2 or TRBV6-3 to TRBJ2-1; D is unclear. The origin of this receptor is a woman younger than 35 in good health. CDR3 region: CASSYSRGTYNEQFF. CDR3 bases: TGTGCCAGCAGTTACTCGAGAGGCACCTACAATGAGCAGTTCTTC.